Presented here are 13 T cell receptor beta chains from one specimen sequenced in a study of T cell responses to AZD1222 COVID-19 vaccine. Sequencing used immunoSEQ multiplex PCR; TCRdb keeps in-frame clones, though not all of them. The sample lists 130,000 or so clones; 89% were seen once. The input for sequencing was peripheral blood, taken on day 0 of AZD1222 vaccination. Receptor source: an adult in good health.

The CDR3 spells CASSLGSRGSYEQYF. The CDR3 DNA is TGTGCCAGCAGCTTGGGTTCTAGGGGATCCTACGAGCAGTACTTC. The chain recombines TRBV5-5 with TRBJ2-7; the D gene is possibly TRBD1 (5 bases). Germline loops: CDR1 SGHKS, CDR2 YYEKEE (reference sequence). Trimming shortened V by 0 bases and J by 1 base, and 11 bases separated the two germline ends. The CDR3 sequence is 15 residues long.

V is TRBV11-2 and J is TRBJ1-5; unclear D gene. The CDR3 runs to 14 residues. V was pared by 2 bases and J by 5 bases, with 10 bases between. Germline V gene data show CDR1 as SGHAT and CDR2 as FQNNGV. CDR3 sequence reads: CASSLSPGHQPQHF. The DNA for the CDR3 is TGTGCCAGCAGCTTATCTCCAGGTCATCAGCCCCAGCATTTT.

This chain links TRBV19 with TRBJ1-4; no definite D call. V lost 5 bases, J lost 0 bases, and 13 bases lay in between. The CDR3 extends over 16 amino acids. Germline V CDR1 and CDR2: LNHDA, SQIVND (reference sequence). The CDR3 protein is CASSSATAATNEKLFF. CDR3 nucleotide sequence: TGTGCCAGTAGTTCGGCGACGGCCGCAACTAATGAAAAACTGTTTTTT.

The chain joins TRBV19 to TRBJ1-5; D not resolved. Trimming cost V 11 bases and J 3 bases, with 17 bases left between them. The CDR3 has 14 amino acids. Germline CDR1 reads LNHDA; CDR2 reads SQIVND (reference sequence). The CDR3 is CASCPVGYNQPQHF. In nucleotides, the CDR3 is TGTGCCTCCTGCCCCGTGGGGTACAATCAGCCCCAGCATTTT.

The chain couples TRBV7-9 to TRBJ2-3; D may be TRBD1 or TRBD2 (6 bases each). CDR1 and CDR2 (germline): SEHNR, FQNEAQ (reference sequence). Trimming removed 4 bases at V and 3 bases at J, with 8 bases between. CDR3 size: 13 residues. The DNA for the CDR3 is TGTGCCAGCAGCTGGGGGGCTACAGATACGCAGTATTTT. Protein: CASSWGATDTQYF. Full variable domain (remainder filled in from reference TRBV7-9 and TRBJ2-3): DTGVSQNPRHKITKRGQNVTFRCDPISEHNRLYWYRQTLGQGPEFLTYFQNEAQLEKSRLLSDRFSAERPKGSFSTLEIQRTEQGDSAMYLCASSWGATDTQYFGPGTRLTVL.

The chain joins TRBV6-6 to TRBJ2-2; TRBD2 aligns across 12 bases. With V trimmed by 7 bases and J by 5 bases, 5 bases remained unmatched. The V gene's germline CDR1 is MNHNY and CDR2 SVGAGI (reference sequence). This CDR3 is built from 15 residues. The CDR3 region is CASTVTSGGTGELFF. The CDR3 nucleotides are TGTGCCAGCACGGTGACTAGCGGGGGAACCGGGGAGCTGTTTTTT.

V usage is TRBV27 and J usage is TRBJ2-1; 10 nucleotides match TRBD1. The CDR3 consists of 18 residues. Germline V lookup: CDR1 MNHEY, CDR2 SMNVEV (reference sequence). V was pared by 0 bases and J by 0 bases, with 5 bases of the junction left unmatched. The CDR3 loop reads CASSLSLRTGGSYNEQFF. For the CDR3, the DNA is TGTGCCAGCAGTTTATCGCTACGGACAGGGGGCTCCTACAATGAGCAGTTCTTC.

The chain recombines TRBV5-8 with TRBJ2-7, with D tentatively TRBD1 (5 bases). This CDR3 contains 16 residues. Trimming shortened V by 3 bases and J by 2 bases, and 18 bases separated the two germline ends. CDR1 and CDR2 from the germline V gene are SGHTS and YDEGEE. Written as DNA, the CDR3 is TGTGCCAGCAGCTACCTGACAGTTTTTGCCCCCTACGAGCAGTACTTC. Its translation is CASSYLTVFAPYEQYF.

This clone was found once. This sequence joins TRBV7-2 and TRBJ1-2; 8 bases match TRBD1. The V gene end was trimmed by 6 bases and the J gene end by 2 bases; junction bases not matched to a gene: 5. This CDR3 contains 14 residues. Looked up from germline, CDR1 is SGHTA and CDR2 is FQGNSA. CDR3 sequence (DNA): TGTGCCAGCAGGCGGGGACAGGAGAACTATGGCTACACCTTC. It encodes CASRRGQENYGYTF.

This chain links TRBV13 with TRBJ1-2; D not resolved. The germline V and J ends were trimmed by 5 bases and 6 bases, with 22 bases remaining between them. Germline loops: CDR1 PRHDT, CDR2 FYEKMQ (reference sequence). CDR3 length equals 16 residues. The CDR3 is CASSLTGAGPRDGYTF. DNA for the CDR3: TGTGCCAGCAGCCTCACGGGCGCAGGACCTAGGGATGGCTACACCTTC.

The chain has TRBV6-1 and TRBJ2-3, with D uncertain. Per the germline V gene, CDR1 is MNHNS and CDR2 is SASEGT. Deletions cut 2 bases from V and 2 bases from J, with 17 bases between. The CDR3 is 17 residues long. CDR3 residues: CASSERAGISSTDTQYF. CDR3 nucleotides: TGTGCCAGCAGTGAACGGGCAGGCATATCCTCCACAGATACGCAGTATTTT.

The rearrangement uses TRBV19 and TRBJ1-1, with TRBD1 identical over 12 bases. The CDR3 totals 15 residues. V trimming: 6 bases; J trimming: 6 bases; junction bases outside the gene matches: 8. Germline V CDR1 and CDR2: LNHDA, SQIVND (reference sequence). Written as DNA, the CDR3 is TGTGCCAGTAGAGGGACAGGGGGCGCCGAGGCTGAAGCTTTCTTT. As protein: CASRGTGGAEAEAFF.

The genes are TRBV7-9 and TRBJ2-3, with no clear D. The CDR3 consists of 13 residues. Germline V gene lookup returns CDR1 SEHNR and CDR2 FQNEAQ (reference sequence). The V and J ends lost 3 bases and 2 bases respectively, with 6 bases between them. This CDR3 is CASSLLITDTQYF. Written as DNA, the CDR3 is TGTGCCAGCAGCTTGTTGATCACAGATACGCAGTATTTT.